A selection of T cell receptor beta chains follows, all from one sample in a study of blood T cell repertoires in COVID-19. TCRdb's table, derived via immunoSEQ multiplex PCR, lists solely in-frame clones and lacks some. This table holds roughly 220,000 clones, 75% to 90% found once. Sequenced input: PBMCs or T cells enriched from blood (not recorded which). These receptors were taken from a woman between 18 and 29 years old in a cohort exposed to, infected with or recovered from COVID-19 (not recorded which). CDR3s include the opening cysteine and the closing phenylalanine or tryptophan.

>TRBV5-1
CASSLRTSGTTGELFF
>TRBV28
CASSWGGQGPMEQYF
>TRBV19
CATFTGATEAFF
>TRBV4-1
CASSLTAGELFF
>TRBV7-9
CASSPSGNGYTF
>TRBV4-1
CASSPQRGPGVVQEKLFF
>TRBV28
CASSPISTVFFYEQYF
>TRBV13
CASSSTGVGTNEKLFF
>TRBV7-9
CASSLEGGPTEAFF
>TRBV5-5
CASSLGTSGGYEQYF
>TRBV7-9
CASTPLGAYNSPLHF
>TRBV11-2
CASSSGEREVEEQFF
>TRBV10-1
CASSENRSSPLHF
>TRBV9
CASSVEAGQGGGEQYF
>TRBV12-5
CASGPGTGVVGELFF
>TRBV5-1
CASSLRRADTGELFF
>TRBV29-1
CSVDDKREDTQYF
>TRBV7-9
CASHSAGSYNEQFF
>TRBV5-1
CASSLGERTGWRSPLHF
>TRBV19
CASSIPRGQGTDTQYF
>TRBV5-1
CASSLTGDATQETQYF
>TRBV27
CASRPSGDYPYQETQYF
>TRBV4-1
CASSPTGEEPGNTIYF
>TRBV4-1
CASSQEGLTGDEAFF
>TRBV19
CATLADRGSTEAFF
>TRBV6-1
CASSEAGARLSYTF
>TRBV7-2
CASSSPAGTDYSNQPQHF
>TRBV6-5
CASSYFSKPLDTEAFF
>TRBV13
CASSSGHLYEQYF
>TRBV7-9
CASSGIAGVVDTQYF
>TRBV19
CASSILEPNEKLFF
>TRBV6-1
CASSDNRSSYNSPLHF
>TRBV28
CASSSIPGQGFTGELFF
>TRBV3-1/TRBV3-2
CASSRGTSGDMGHTGELFF
>TRBV10-3
CAISEGRINQPQHF